These 19 T cell receptor beta chains came from one sample sequenced in a study of T cell responses to AZD1222 COVID-19 vaccine (dated by TCRdb to the early 2020s). The protocol used for the library was the immunoSEQ multiplex PCR assay. TCRdb holds this immuneACCESS table with in-frame rearrangements only. Some clones are missing; in checked studies, unresolved V genes explain under half, and the rest has no known cause. This sample lists approximately 42,000 clones; about 91% were detected once. The top ten clones comprise roughly 25% of the sample. According to the study, the label for this sample's time point signals: about 28 days (+/-7) after the second vaccine dose. Material: peripheral blood, obtained 28 days after the second AZD1222 dose. Receptor source: an adult who received the AZD1222 COVID-19 vaccine.

The chain has TRBV12-3 or TRBV12-4 and TRBJ1-2; D is possibly TRBD1 (5 bases). The ends were cut back, 2 bases at V and 7 bases at J, with 11 bases in the middle. The CDR3 totals 13 residues. The CDR3 reads CASSLFSGAGYTF. The CDR3 DNA is TGTGCCAGCAGTTTATTCTCTGGGGCTGGCTACACCTTC.

The CDR3 DNA is TGTGCCAGCAGTTACTCTTCGGGCGTAAACTATGGCTACACCTTC. Protein product: CASSYSSGVNYGYTF. V usage is TRBV6-5 and J usage is TRBJ1-2; D unclear. This CDR3 spans 15 amino acids. The germline CDR1 and CDR2 sequences are MNHEY and SVGAGI. Deletions cut 0 bases from V and 2 bases from J, with 10 bases between.

The genes are TRBV5-6 and TRBJ2-3; D remains ambiguous. This CDR3 contains 17 residues. Trimming stripped 5 bases from V and 2 bases from J, with 21 bases between. Germline V lookup: CDR1 SGHDT, CDR2 YYEEEE. The CDR3 nucleotides are TGTGCCAGCAGTTGGAAGAACCCTGCAGAGGTCACAGATACGCAGTATTTT. The encoded protein is CASSWKNPAEVTDTQYF. Full variable domain (rest looked up from reference TRBV5-6 and TRBJ2-3): DAGVTQSPTHLIKTRGQQVTLRCSPKSGHDTVSWYQQALGQGPQFIFQYYEEEERQRGNFPDRFSGHQFPNYSSELNVNALLLGDSALYLCASSWKNPAEVTDTQYFGPGTRLTVL.

This chain uses TRBV4-2 with TRBJ1-1, with D possibly matching TRBD1 (6 bases). Per germline, CDR1 LGHNA and CDR2 YNFKEQ. This CDR3 comprises 13 residues. V lost 7 bases to trimming and J lost 8 bases, with 17 bases between them. CDR3 sequence reads: CASTQGRGGEAFF. The CDR3 DNA reads TGTGCCAGCACCCAGGGGCGCGGGGGCGAAGCTTTCTTT.

The chain employs TRBV12-3 or TRBV12-4 and TRBJ1-2; tentative D call: TRBD1 (5 bases). V lost 6 bases, J lost 5 bases, and 13 bases lay in between. CDR3 length equals 13 residues. CDR3 coding DNA: TGTGCCAGCAGCGCCGCCGAGGGGTATGGCTACACCTTC. This codes for CASSAAEGYGYTF.

The rearrangement uses TRBV7-9 and TRBJ2-5; a possible D gene is TRBD1 (6 bases). V lost 7 bases and J lost 2, with 8 bases in between. Germline V gene data show CDR1 as SEHNR and CDR2 as FQNEAQ (reference sequence). This CDR3 has 12 residues. CDR3 residues: CASNREQETQYF. Written as DNA, the CDR3 is TGTGCCAGCAACAGGGAGCAAGAGACCCAGTACTTC.

This chain joins TRBV3-1 (or the pseudogene TRBV3-2) and TRBJ1-5; D ambiguous. Germline CDR1 reads LGHDT; CDR2 reads YNNKEL (reference sequence). Deletions cut 4 bases from V and 5 bases from J, with 9 bases between. The CDR3 is made up of 13 amino acids. DNA of the CDR3: TGTGCCAGCAGCCCCTGGTTAGATCAGCCCCAGCATTTT. Translating gives CASSPWLDQPQHF.

The chain links TRBV19 to TRBJ1-1, with 8 bases fitting TRBD1. The CDR3 consists of 16 residues. CDR1 is LNHDA and CDR2 is SQIVND in the germline V gene (reference sequence). V was clipped by 7 bases and J by 4 bases; unmatched bases: 14. The CDR3 loop is CASTSKTGVLGTEAFF. CDR3 in DNA: TGTGCCAGTACCTCCAAGACAGGGGTATTGGGCACTGAAGCTTTCTTT.

The V and J genes are TRBV9 and TRBJ1-2, with TRBD1 identical over 9 bases. CDR3 length: 14 residues. CDR1 SGDLS and CDR2 YYNGEE come from the germline V gene. Germline trimming cut 3 bases from V and 4 bases from J; bases unmatched to any gene: 4. CDR3 sequence reads: CASSGGQGSYGYTF. CDR3 nucleotide sequence: TGTGCCAGCAGCGGGGGACAGGGTAGCTATGGCTACACCTTC.

J is TRBJ1-4 and V is TRBV5-1, with D possibly TRBD1 on 6 matching bases. With 0 bases removed from V and 8 bases from J, the gap between germline ends came to 11 bases. Germline CDR1 and CDR2: SGHRS and YFSETQ. The CDR3 extends over 14 amino acids. This chain's CDR3 is CASSLDRVKEKLFF. The DNA of the CDR3 is TGCGCCAGCAGCTTGGACAGGGTAAAGGAAAAACTGTTTTTT.

J is TRBJ1-3 and V is TRBV3-1 (or the pseudogene TRBV3-2); D uncertain. V was cut by 0 bases and J by 3 bases, with 9 bases left in between. The CDR3 contains 15 residues. From germline, CDR1 is LGHDT and CDR2 YNNKEL (reference sequence). The CDR3 region is CASSQDLTGGNTIYF. The DNA for the CDR3 is TGTGCCAGCAGCCAAGATTTAACGGGTGGAAACACCATATATTTT.

The count of this clone is one. This chain joins TRBV29-1 and TRBJ1-2; D gene ambiguous. Trimming removed 6 bases at V and 5 bases at J, with 13 bases between. This CDR3 is built from 12 residues. CDR1 and CDR2 (germline): SQVTM, ANQGSEA. The CDR3 region is CSVQEVGYGYTF. The CDR3 nucleotides are TGCAGCGTCCAAGAGGTGGGGTATGGCTACACCTTC. Full variable domain (rest looked up from reference TRBV29-1 and TRBJ1-2): SAVISQKPSRDICQRGTSLTIQCQVDSQVTMMFWYRQQPGQSLTLIATANQGSEATYESGFVIDKFPISRPNLTFSTLTVSNMSPEDSSIYLCSVQEVGYGYTFGSGTRLTVV.

This clone was counted between two and nine times. The rearrangement joins TRBV2 to TRBJ1-4; D remains unclear. The CDR3 length is 16 residues. CDR1 and CDR2 (germline): SNHLY, FYNNEI. The ends were cut back, 2 bases at V and 0 bases at J, with 10 bases in the middle. The CDR3 bases are TGTGCCAGCAGTGAAAACGTGTGGGCAACTAATGAAAAACTGTTTTTT. Amino acid sequence: CASSENVWATNEKLFF.

The V call is TRBV5-1, the J call TRBJ1-1; 7 bases map to TRBD1. Germline V gene lookup returns CDR1 SGHRS and CDR2 YFSETQ. Germline trimming cut 1 base from V and 0 bases from J; bases unmatched to any gene: 3. This CDR3 has 15 amino acids. The CDR3 reads CASSLKQGLNTEAFF. DNA for the CDR3: TGCGCCAGCAGCTTGAAACAGGGGCTGAACACTGAAGCTTTCTTT.

This clone was detected only once. The genes are TRBV25-1 and TRBJ1-2; D is unclear. The CDR3 has 15 residues. Germline CDR1 MGHDK, CDR2 SYGVNS. V lost 1 base and J lost 8, with 17 bases in between. In nucleotides, the CDR3 is TGTGCCAGCAGTGAATTGCCAGGAAGCCCCCGGGGCTACACCTTC. This gives the protein CASSELPGSPRGYTF.

V and J are TRBV24-1 and TRBJ2-2; D is unclear. Germline loops: CDR1 KGHDR, CDR2 SFDVKD. The CDR3 is 13 amino acids. V was cut by 3 bases and J by 4 bases, with 5 bases left in between. CDR3 sequence reads: CATSDPSTGELFF. The CDR3 nucleotides are TGTGCCACCAGTGATCCCTCCACCGGGGAGCTGTTTTTT.

The V and J genes are TRBV5-1 and TRBJ1-2; no firm D call. V lost 4 bases and J lost 4, with 5 bases in between. This CDR3 is 11 amino acids long. Germline V lookup: CDR1 SGHRS, CDR2 YFSETQ. The CDR3 DNA sequence: TGCGCCAGCAGCGGCTTCTATGGCTACACCTTC. This codes for CASSGFYGYTF.

The J gene is TRBJ1-2, the V gene TRBV4-3; D possibly corresponds to TRBD1 (5 bases). V was pared by 0 bases and J by 3 bases, with 11 bases between. This CDR3 is built from 15 residues. Germline V lookup: CDR1 LGHNA, CDR2 YSLEER. DNA for the CDR3: TGCGCCAGCAGCCAAGATCAACAGGCCTACTATGGCTACACCTTC. Amino acids: CASSQDQQAYYGYTF.

The chain carries TRBV3-1 (or the pseudogene TRBV3-2) and TRBJ2-7, with 9 bases identical to TRBD2. Trimming removed 3 bases from V and 5 bases from J; junction bases left unmatched: 5. The CDR3 has 14 residues. CDR1 and CDR2 from the germline V gene are LGHDT and YNNKEL (reference sequence). The CDR3 DNA reads TGTGCCAGCAGCCATCGCGGGGGGGTGGACGAGCAGTACTTC. Translation gives CASSHRGGVDEQYF.